Each of the 22 T cell receptor beta chains below was sequenced from the same sample in a study of response to subunit inactivated influenza vaccine. TCRdb reprocessed the RT-PCR reads via MiXCR and lists one record per CDR3 protein. In the table there are a few hundred thousand distinct CDR3 sequences, around 15% of which are singletons. Sample: PBMCs from blood, taken less than 13 days after vaccination. The receptors shown here come from a man in his fifties who received an inactivated influenza vaccine.

The rearrangement links TRBV6-2 or TRBV6-3 to TRBJ2-7, with TRBD1 identical over 10 bases. V gave up 0 bases and J gave up 6 bases; unmatched junction bases: 2. Germline V gene lookup returns CDR1 MNHEY and CDR2 SVGEGT. This CDR3 is 14 amino acids long. The CDR3 region has the DNA TGTGCCAGCAGTTACTCGGGGACAGGGGCCGAGCAGTACTTC. Protein product: CASSYSGTGAEQYF.

V is TRBV5-1 and J is TRBJ1-1; D might be TRBD1 (5 bases). Germline-derived CDR1 and CDR2 are SGHRS and YFSETQ. V dropped 0 bases and J dropped 5 bases, with 14 bases sitting between them. This CDR3 spans 15 amino acids. Written as DNA, the CDR3 is TGCGCCAGCAGCTTGGTAGCAGGGCTTGGAACTGAAGCTTTCTTT. Residues: CASSLVAGLGTEAFF.

This rearrangement joins TRBV4-3 to TRBJ2-7, with D perhaps being TRBD1 or TRBD2 (5 bases each). Germline-derived CDR1 and CDR2 are LGHNA and YSLEER. V lost 4 bases and J 1 base, leaving 14 bases between the germline ends. This CDR3 region has 15 residues. The CDR3 here is CASSPGWGPSYEQYF. CDR3 DNA: TGCGCCAGCAGCCCGGGGTGGGGACCGTCCTACGAGCAGTACTTC.

This clonotype was observed a handful of times. The V gene is TRBV29-1, the J gene TRBJ2-3; D might be TRBD2 (6 bases). Germline lookup yields CDR1 SQVTM and CDR2 ANQGSEA. The CDR3 runs 10 residues. V lost 6 bases to trimming and J lost 5 bases, with 6 bases between them. CDR3: CSVGGDTQYF. The CDR3 DNA follows: TGCAGCGTGGGGGGAGATACGCAGTATTTT.

This clonotype was recorded at least ten times. The CDR3 coding sequence is TGTGCCAGCAGCTTAACCCTAGCCAGCAATGAGCAGTTCTTC. Residues: CASSLTLASNEQFF. J is TRBJ2-1 and V is TRBV7-3; TRBD2 is a possible D gene (5 bases). CDR1 SGHTA and CDR2 FQGTGA come from the germline V gene. The CDR3 runs to 14 residues. V was pared by 0 bases and J by 6 bases, with 9 bases between. Complete variable domain (other parts from reference TRBV7-3 and TRBJ2-1): GAGVSQTPSNKVTEKGKYVELRCDPISGHTALYWYRQSLGQGPEFLIYFQGTGAADDSGLPNDRFFAVRPEGSVSTLKIQRTERGDSAVYLCASSLTLASNEQFFGPGTRLTVL.

This sequence joins TRBV12-3 or TRBV12-4 and TRBJ1-2; D remains ambiguous. Trimming left V 4 bases short and J 5 bases short, with 11 bases between. This CDR3 contains 13 residues. DNA for the CDR3: TGTGCCAGCAGTTACAGAGTGTCTTATGGCTACACCTTC. Translation: CASSYRVSYGYTF.

This clonotype showed up just a few times. V gene TRBV20-1 combines with J gene TRBJ1-2; tentative D call: TRBD1 (6 bases). The V gene's germline CDR1 is DFQATT and CDR2 SNEGSKA (reference sequence). The CDR3 runs to 13 residues. The V and J ends lost 3 bases and 3 bases respectively, with 11 bases between them. The CDR3 bases are TGCAGTGCTAGTCTTACAGGGCACTATGGCTACACCTTC. Its protein product is CSASLTGHYGYTF.

V usage is TRBV14 and J usage is TRBJ2-2; TRBD2 agrees at 11 bases. Germline-derived CDR1 and CDR2 are SGHDN and FVKESK. The CDR3 has 17 amino acids. V was pared by 8 bases and J by 1 base, with 9 bases of the junction left unmatched. CDR3 protein: CASGLAGGRGNTGELFF. Written as DNA, the CDR3 is TGTGCCAGCGGTCTAGCGGGAGGCCGCGGGAACACCGGGGAGCTGTTTTTT.

This clonotype was detected only a few times. This rearrangement joins TRBV12-3 or TRBV12-4 to TRBJ2-1, with a tentative D call TRBD1 (6 bases). The CDR3 runs 15 residues. V dropped 7 bases and J dropped 1 base, with 14 bases sitting between them. The DNA of the CDR3 is TGTGCCAGCACCCTACAGGGTAGTTCCTACAATGAGCAGTTCTTC. Protein: CASTLQGSSYNEQFF.

This clonotype occurred many times. V and J are TRBV4-3 and TRBJ1-2; unclear D gene. Per the germline V gene, CDR1 is LGHNA and CDR2 is YSLEER. Between the trimmed V and J ends, which lost 0 bases and 4 bases, there was a span of 12 bases. The CDR3 extends over 15 amino acids. In nucleotides, the CDR3 is TGCGCCAGCAGCCAAGATCAAGGGCCCCTCTATGGCTACACCTTC. Its protein is CASSQDQGPLYGYTF.

The rearrangement links TRBV14 to TRBJ2-1, with TRBD2 identical over 8 bases. Looked up from germline, CDR1 is SGHDN and CDR2 is FVKESK. The J segment lost 2 bases and the V segment lost 3 bases, leaving 3 bases of the junction unmatched. The CDR3 runs to 15 residues. CDR3 in amino acids: CASSQNSGAYNEQFF. The CDR3 DNA reads as TGTGCCAGCAGCCAGAATAGCGGGGCCTACAATGAGCAGTTCTTC.

A few counts support this clonotype. V and J are TRBV7-2 and TRBJ2-1; D call uncertain. CDR1 and CDR2 (germline): SGHTA, FQGNSA. This CDR3 is 15 amino acids long. Trimming shortened V by 5 bases and J by 5 bases, and 16 bases separated the two germline ends. CDR3 sequence (DNA): TGTGCCAGCAGCCCCCGACGCCTACCAAACAATGAGCAGTTCTTC. It specifies CASSPRRLPNNEQFF. The full variable domain, completed using reference TRBV7-2 and TRBJ2-1, is GAGVSQSPSNKVTEKGKDVELRCDPISGHTALYWYRQSLGQGLEFLIYFQGNSAPDKSGLPSDRFSAERTGGSVSTLTIQRTQQEDSAVYLCASSPRRLPNNEQFFGPGTRLTVL.

This clonotype has a handful of counts. The genes are TRBV12-3 or TRBV12-4 and TRBJ2-2; D not certain. V lost 3 bases, J lost 6 bases, and 8 bases lay in between. There are 13 residues in the CDR3. The CDR3: CASSLRFSGELFF. In DNA form, the CDR3 reads TGTGCCAGCAGTTTGCGGTTCTCCGGGGAGCTGTTTTTT.

The chain recombines TRBV11-2 with TRBJ2-7, with D perhaps TRBD1 (6 bases). The V gene's germline CDR1 is SGHAT and CDR2 FQNNGV. The V end was cut by 5 bases, the J end by 4 bases, with 15 bases between. This CDR3 spans 14 amino acids. The DNA for the CDR3 is TGTGCCAGCAGCGAAACCCAGGGACATTACGAGCAGTACTTC. As protein: CASSETQGHYEQYF.

This rearrangement joins TRBV5-1 to TRBJ2-5, with D perhaps matching TRBD1 or TRBD2 (6 bases each). The CDR3 is made up of 14 amino acids. The ends were cut back, 4 bases at V and 4 bases at J, with 14 bases in the middle. Germline CDR1 and CDR2: SGHRS and YFSETQ. In DNA, the CDR3 is TGCGCCAGCAGCATAAAAGGAGGGGGAGAGACCCAGTACTTC. This encodes CASSIKGGGETQYF.

This clonotype was recorded many times. The chain employs TRBV12-3 or TRBV12-4 and TRBJ2-1; 11 bases align to TRBD2. The junction had 7 bases not matched to a gene; V was cut back by 6 bases and J by 6 bases. The CDR3 runs 15 residues. DNA for the CDR3: TGTGCCAGCAGCCCCCAACTAGCGGGAGTCAATGAGCAGTTCTTC. As protein: CASSPQLAGVNEQFF.

The chain carries TRBV6-5 and TRBJ2-5, with a possible D match to TRBD2 (6 bases). Trimming shortened V by 0 bases and J by 4 bases, and 21 bases separated the two germline ends. Germline assignment: CDR1 MNHEY and CDR2 SVGAGI. The CDR3 loop spans 18 amino acids. The chain's CDR3 is CASSYSKGRTNIGETQYF. CDR3 sequence (DNA): TGTGCCAGCAGTTACTCGAAAGGGAGGACTAATATTGGAGAGACCCAGTACTTC.

The chain has TRBV4-3 and TRBJ1-1; D is uncertain. From germline, CDR1 is LGHNA and CDR2 YSLEER. V gave up 0 bases and J gave up 1 base, with 9 bases separating them. The CDR3 is made up of 15 amino acids. CDR3 protein: CASSQDGSGNTEAFF. As DNA, the CDR3 is TGCGCCAGCAGCCAAGATGGATCAGGGAACACTGAAGCTTTCTTT.

This clonotype was picked up many times. The V and J genes are TRBV2 and TRBJ1-4; no definite D call. Germline V gives CDR1 SNHLY, CDR2 FYNNEI. V dropped 7 bases and J dropped 0 bases, with 18 bases sitting between them. The CDR3 totals 17 residues. In DNA form, the CDR3 reads TGTGCCAGCAAGCCCCCCGCCAGCGAGACAACTAATGAAAAACTGTTTTTT. Protein: CASKPPASETTNEKLFF.

The J gene is TRBJ2-7, the V gene TRBV29-1; D unresolved. The V gene lost 6 bases and the J gene lost 2 bases, with 14 bases spanning the gap. Per germline, CDR1 SQVTM and CDR2 ANQGSEA. This CDR3 has 13 amino acids. The CDR3 coding sequence is TGCAGCGTCTCCACGAACTCTGCCTACGAGCAGTACTTC. Its translation is CSVSTNSAYEQYF.

This clonotype was counted ten times or more. V is TRBV20-1 and J is TRBJ2-1; TRBD1 agrees at 9 bases. Germline CDR1 and CDR2: DFQATT and SNEGSKA (reference sequence). The ends lost 3 bases at V and 3 bases at J; junction bases unmatched: 9. CDR3 length equals 16 residues. The CDR3 bases are TGCAGTGCTAGGGGACAGGGTGGATTAGGCTACAATGAGCAGTTCTTC. Protein: CSARGQGGLGYNEQFF.

The V call is TRBV5-1, the J call TRBJ2-5; possible D gene TRBD2, 6 bases. Germline lookup yields CDR1 SGHRS and CDR2 YFSETQ. V gave up 1 base and J gave up 4 bases, with 14 bases separating them. The CDR3 is 15 residues long. CDR3 residues: CASSLYGGRRETQYF. The CDR3 region has the DNA TGCGCCAGCAGCTTGTACGGGGGTCGCCGAGAGACCCAGTACTTC.